The rows below give T cell receptor beta chains drawn from one sample of a study of blood T cell repertoires in COVID-19. Assay used: immunoSEQ multiplex PCR; TCRdb lists only in-frame clones, some missing. The data hold under 250,000 clones, with roughly nine tenths observed a single time. Sequencing was performed on PBMCs or T cells enriched from blood (not recorded which). Receptor source: a woman aged 25 to 45 with acute COVID-19. CDR3s include the opening cysteine and the closing phenylalanine or tryptophan. Each record gives: D gene, J gene, clone size, V gene, CDR3 DNA, CDR3 protein. The D gene is left open where the match is weak. The size entry is marked missing in some rows and otherwise reads once, few, many or a size class.

. TRBJ2-7 . TRBV5-4 TGTGCCAGCAGCGCGGGGTGGGGCGAGGGCTACGAGCAGTACTTC CASSAGWGEGYEQYF
TRBD1 TRBJ2-2 . TRBV2 TGTGCCAGCAGTGAATTAGGGGACAGGAACACCGGGGAGCTGTTTTTT CASSELGDRNTGELFF
. TRBJ1-1 . TRBV12-3/TRBV12-4 TGTGCCAGCAGTTTACAACAGGACACTGAAGCTTTCTTT CASSLQQDTEAFF
TRBD1 TRBJ1-6 . TRBV5-4 TGTGCCAGCAGCCGGAGACAGGGGAATTCACCCCTCCACTTT CASSRRQGNSPLHF
. TRBJ1-4 . TRBV10-2 TGCGCCAGCAGTGAAAATCATGGGGGGGTTAATGAAAAACTGTTTTTT CASSENHGGVNEKLFF
TRBD1 TRBJ2-1 . TRBV6-2/TRBV6-3 TGTGCCAGCAGTTACTCGAGCAGGGGGTGGGGTCCCGAGCAGTTCTTC CASSYSSRGWGPEQFF
TRBD1 TRBJ1-1 . TRBV28 TGTGCCAGCAGTTTAATACCCGGGACAGCAACGAACACTGAAGCTTTCTTT CASSLIPGTATNTEAFF
TRBD1 TRBJ1-4 . TRBV25-1 TGTGCCAGCAGTGAATTTCGGACAGGGGGCACGGATGAAAAACTGTTTTTT CASSEFRTGGTDEKLFF
. TRBJ1-6 few TRBV2 TGTGCCAGCAGTCCAAGCGGGACGCTTTCACCCCTCCACTTT CASSPSGTLSPLHF
. TRBJ1-3 once TRBV5-5 TGTGCCAGCAGGCCCCTTACAGAGATCGGAAACACCATATATTTT CASRPLTEIGNTIYF
. TRBJ2-7 . TRBV27 TGTGCCAGCAGTTTCATGGGGAGAGGCGAGCAGTACTTC CASSFMGRGEQYF
. TRBJ2-1 . TRBV11-2 TGTGCCAGCAGCTTAGCGCGGGGACCCTACAATGAGCAGTTCTTC CASSLARGPYNEQFF
. TRBJ1-1 . TRBV29-1 TGCAGCGCACGCCCGGACAGGAACACTGAAGCTTTCTTT CSARPDRNTEAFF
TRBD2 TRBJ2-1 . TRBV4-1 TGCGCCAGCAGCCAAGGGATAGCGGGTAGCTCCTACAATGAGCAGTTCTTC CASSQGIAGSSYNEQFF
TRBD2 TRBJ2-5 . TRBV11-2 TGTGCCAGCAGCTTAGGCCTAGCGGGGGGCCAAGAGACCCAGTACTTC CASSLGLAGGQETQYF
TRBD2 TRBJ2-3 . TRBV3-1/TRBV3-2 TGTGCCAGCAGCGCGAGAAAGGGGACTAGCGGGGAGGCAGATACGCAGTATTTT CASSARKGTSGEADTQYF
TRBD2 TRBJ2-7 . TRBV4-1 TGCGCCAGCAGCCAAGACCCTAGTCTGGGAGGGTACGAGCAGTACTTC CASSQDPSLGGYEQYF
. TRBJ2-2 . TRBV1 TGCACCAGCAGCCAAGATAAGAAGGGGACCGGGGAGCTGTTTTTT CTSSQDKKGTGELFF
. TRBJ2-1 . TRBV7-2 TGTGCCAGCAGCTTAGTGGGTTTGCGTGCTGGGCATGAGCAGTTCTTC CASSLVGLRAGHEQFF
. TRBJ2-1 . TRBV6-9 TGTGCCAGCAGTTATTGGGACAACCCCTACAATGAGCAGTTCTTC CASSYWDNPYNEQFF
. TRBJ1-1 . TRBV25-1 TGTGCCAGCAGTGAAGGAACTATCCCGCACGCTGAAGCTTTCTTT CASSEGTIPHAEAFF
. TRBJ1-6 . TRBV7-2 TGTGCCAGCAGCTTAGCGGAAAGCGATAATTCACCCCTCCACTTT CASSLAESDNSPLHF
TRBD1 TRBJ2-3 . TRBV5-1 TGCGCCAGCAGCTCGGGACAGTTTCTTCCAGATACGCAGTATTTT CASSSGQFLPDTQYF
. TRBJ1-2 . TRBV7-3 TGTGCCAGCAGCTCCCTGGGGAGGGCAGTGGATGGCTACACCTTC CASSSLGRAVDGYTF
. TRBJ2-7 . TRBV11-2 TGTGCCAGCAGTCTAGAAGGGTCAGGGGCCTACGAGCAGTACTTC CASSLEGSGAYEQYF
. TRBJ1-6 many TRBV18 TGTGCCAGCTCACCTTCCGGGGGCTCCTATAATTCACCCCTCCACTTT CASSPSGGSYNSPLHF
. TRBJ1-5 . TRBV10-3 TGTGCCATCAGTGAGGGGGGGAGCAATCAGCCCCAGCATTTT CAISEGGSNQPQHF
. TRBJ2-2 . TRBV21-1 TGTGCCAGCGGCCACCTCCCGTTGGCGGCTATCGGGGAGCTGTTTTTT CASGHLPLAAIGELFF
. TRBJ2-7 once TRBV5-8 TGTGCCAGCAGCTTGGAAGCGGACGCCTACGAGCAGTACTTC CASSLEADAYEQYF
TRBD1 TRBJ1-5 . TRBV28 TGTGCCAGCAGTTCGATTCAGGGGGGCCAGCCCCAGCATTTT CASSSIQGGQPQHF
. TRBJ1-1 . TRBV7-2 TGTGCCAGCAGTCTACTAGGTACTGAAGCTTTCTTT CASSLLGTEAFF
. TRBJ1-5 . TRBV15 TGTGCCACCAGCCGAGGGCCGGGGAGCAACCAGCCCCAGCATTTT CATSRGPGSNQPQHF
TRBD2 TRBJ2-1 . TRBV19 TGTGCCAGCCTCGGGACTAGCGGGGACAATGAGCAGTTCTTC CASLGTSGDNEQFF
. TRBJ1-2 . TRBV7-8 TGTGCCAGCAGCTTTCCAGATAACTATGGCTACACCTTC CASSFPDNYGYTF
. TRBJ2-3 once TRBV7-9 TGTGCCAGCAGCTTGCCGGGGGACACAGATACGCAGTATTTT CASSLPGDTDTQYF